This is a list of T cell receptor beta chains from one sample in a study of human T cells and chemical hapten exposure. TCRdb re-derived calls from the RACE reads in MiXCR, one entry per CDR3 protein. The data hold 300,000 to 450,000 distinct CDR3 sequences, with 5% to 6.5% observed a single time. The source material was whole blood, sampled in connection with sensitization to the hapten diphenylcyclopropenone (DPC). These receptors all come from a woman aged 45-65 years with alopecia areata. Some clones in this sample may be carry-over from other donors' samples. Both conserved end residues are part of each CDR3. Each record gives: V gene, D gene, J gene, clone size, CDR3 protein. D genes are given only for firm matches. Part of the rows lack a size; the others show once, few, many or a class for expanded clones.

V: TRBV28; D: .; J: TRBJ1-5; size: once; CDR3: CASSPGRNQSQHF
V: TRBV5-1; D: .; J: TRBJ1-1; size: few; CDR3: CASSQKQGLNTEAFF
V: TRBV5-1; D: TRBD2; J: TRBJ2-3; size: few; CDR3: CASRDGSGRESTDTQYF
V: TRBV21-1; D: .; J: TRBJ1-5; size: many; CDR3: CASSTIPGTFYQPQHF
V: TRBV20-1; D: .; J: TRBJ1-6; size: .; CDR3: CSARDSQNNSPLHF
V: TRBV7-6; D: .; J: TRBJ2-7; size: .; CDR3: CASSLGNRQTYEQYF
V: TRBV9; D: .; J: TRBJ1-6; size: many; CDR3: CASSLRVEGNSPLHF
V: TRBV12-3/TRBV12-4; D: .; J: TRBJ1-5; size: many; CDR3: CASSPGGNQPQHF
V: TRBV4-1; D: TRBD2; J: TRBJ2-1; size: many; CDR3: CASSQDLLAGGYNEQFF
V: TRBV4-2; D: .; J: TRBJ1-2; size: many; CDR3: CASSQEIGGIRYGYTF
V: TRBV6-5; D: .; J: TRBJ2-7; size: .; CDR3: CASSPDPALRYEQYF
V: TRBV24-1; D: .; J: TRBJ2-3; size: many; CDR3: CATSDLRDTQYF
V: TRBV28; D: .; J: TRBJ2-1; size: many; CDR3: CASSLTLDEQFF
V: TRBV25-1; D: .; J: TRBJ1-2; size: few; CDR3: CASSRITTVTFGYTF
V: TRBV20-1; D: .; J: TRBJ2-1; size: few; CDR3: CSGRRGGTYNEQFF
V: TRBV5-1; D: .; J: TRBJ2-4; size: few; CDR3: CASSFWDGRRNIQYF
V: TRBV3-1; D: .; J: TRBJ1-3; size: .; CDR3: CASSQDPRGNTIYF
V: TRBV12-3/TRBV12-4; D: .; J: TRBJ2-3; size: few; CDR3: CASTLRGALSDTQYF
V: TRBV9; D: TRBD2; J: TRBJ2-7; size: few; CDR3: CASSNHRTSGSYEQYF
V: TRBV9; D: .; J: TRBJ2-2; size: many; CDR3: CASSVGTINTGELFF
V: TRBV16; D: .; J: TRBJ2-1; size: many; CDR3: CASSPGSGLFF
V: TRBV30; D: .; J: TRBJ2-1; size: many; CDR3: CAWSPWVYNEQFF
V: TRBV15; D: .; J: TRBJ2-4; size: few; CDR3: CATSRPSGPNIQYF
V: TRBV6-1; D: .; J: TRBJ1-3; size: few; CDR3: CASTATGNTIYF
V: TRBV7-2; D: .; J: TRBJ2-1; size: few; CDR3: CASSFEPRGYNNEQFF
V: TRBV5-1; D: .; J: TRBJ1-6; size: many; CDR3: CASSLSPDSPLHF
V: TRBV29-1; D: .; J: TRBJ1-5; size: many; CDR3: CSVEWAQNQPQHF
V: TRBV7-9; D: .; J: TRBJ1-1; size: .; CDR3: CASSPVLNTEAFF
V: TRBV6-5; D: .; J: TRBJ2-5; size: .; CDR3: CASRPGGVAVPETQYF
V: TRBV6-1; D: TRBD2; J: TRBJ2-4; size: many; CDR3: CASSEVQLAGLAKNIQYF
V: TRBV4-2; D: .; J: TRBJ1-5; size: many; CDR3: CASSQVYGRGENQPQHF
V: TRBV20-1; D: TRBD1; J: TRBJ1-4; size: many; CDR3: CSAVGTGSNKGEKLFF
V: TRBV6-6; D: .; J: TRBJ1-1; size: many; CDR3: CASHLGGEGTEAFF
V: TRBV2; D: TRBD2; J: TRBJ2-1; size: few; CDR3: CASSETSAVNEQFF
V: TRBV15; D: .; J: TRBJ1-3; size: .; CDR3: CATSRGGLDSGNTIYF
V: TRBV6-1; D: .; J: TRBJ2-7; size: many; CDR3: CASQPAALGGEQYF
V: TRBV20-1; D: .; J: TRBJ2-1; size: .; CDR3: CSLPGSRSGAYNEQFF
V: TRBV11-3; D: .; J: TRBJ2-1; size: .; CDR3: CASSLTAGRNEQFF
V: TRBV11-2; D: .; J: TRBJ2-5; size: few; CDR3: CASSLRTVRETQYF
V: TRBV29-1; D: .; J: TRBJ2-2; size: many; CDR3: CSASQGVYTGELFF
V: TRBV20-1; D: TRBD1; J: TRBJ1-4; size: many; CDR3: CSASWTGGTEKLFF
V: TRBV6-5; D: TRBD1; J: TRBJ2-6; size: .; CDR3: CASSLQGALGANVLTF
V: TRBV7-8; D: .; J: TRBJ2-1; size: many; CDR3: CASSPHLGANNEQFF
V: TRBV29-1; D: TRBD1; J: TRBJ2-7; size: .; CDR3: CSGGTGIATYEQYF
V: TRBV11-3; D: .; J: TRBJ2-6; size: .; CDR3: CASSSSGLPSSGANVLTF
V: TRBV28; D: .; J: TRBJ1-5; size: few; CDR3: CASSFPGIGSNQPQHF
V: TRBV10-3; D: .; J: TRBJ1-2; size: .; CDR3: CAISGGREGYTF
V: TRBV29-1; D: TRBD1; J: TRBJ2-5; size: many; CDR3: CSGWDRGTETQYF
V: TRBV30; D: .; J: TRBJ2-5; size: few; CDR3: CAAWRGRGQETQYF
V: TRBV4-3; D: .; J: TRBJ1-4; size: .; CDR3: CASSQDSLIQANEKLFF